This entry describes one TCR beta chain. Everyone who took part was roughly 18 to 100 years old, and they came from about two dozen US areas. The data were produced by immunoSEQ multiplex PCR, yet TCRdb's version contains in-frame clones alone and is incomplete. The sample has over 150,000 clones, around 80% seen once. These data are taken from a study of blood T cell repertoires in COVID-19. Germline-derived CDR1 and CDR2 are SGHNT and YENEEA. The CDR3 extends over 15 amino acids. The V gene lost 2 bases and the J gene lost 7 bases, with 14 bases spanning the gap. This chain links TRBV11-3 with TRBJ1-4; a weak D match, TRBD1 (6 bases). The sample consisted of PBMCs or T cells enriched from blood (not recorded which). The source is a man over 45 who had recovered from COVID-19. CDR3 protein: CASSLQGTAGEKLFF. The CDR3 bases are TGTGCCAGCAGCTTACAGGGGACGGCGGGTGAAAAACTGTTTTTT.